These 10 T cell receptor beta chains share one sample of origin, sequenced in a study of blood T cell repertoires in COVID-19. Assay: immunoSEQ multiplex PCR; the TCRdb copy retains only in-frame clones and omits some. Of over 120,000 clones listed, 75% to 90% were seen once; the top ten hold roughly 1.6%. Sequencing was done on a sample of peripheral blood. These TCRs come from a woman between 45 and 65 years old with acute or convalescent COVID-19.

Concerning this clone: One end of the junction varies from germline; a read error may be responsible. DNA of the CDR3: TGTGCTAGCAGCTTATGGGACAGGGGCCAAGAGACCCAGTACTTC. The encoded protein is CASSLWDRGQETQYF. J is TRBJ2-5 and V is TRBV7-7, with 10 bases lining up with TRBD1. The CDR3 runs to 15 residues. Germline lookup yields CDR1 SSHAT and CDR2 FNYEAQ (reference sequence).

The chain is built from TRBV12-3 or TRBV12-4 and TRBJ1-1; D unresolved. The V and J ends lost 3 bases and 6 bases respectively, with 11 bases between them. This CDR3 has 13 amino acids. CDR3 sequence reads: CASSLNGRSEAFF. CDR3 bases: TGTGCCAGCAGTTTGAATGGGCGATCTGAAGCTTTCTTT.

V gene TRBV5-1 combines with J gene TRBJ2-7; 7 nucleotides agree with TRBD2. The CDR3 is 18 residues long. V lost 0 bases, J lost 4 bases, and 16 bases stayed unmatched. Germline V CDR1 and CDR2: SGHRS, YFSETQ. CDR3 residues: CASSLGRLTRAGMYEQYF. CDR3 DNA: TGCGCCAGCAGCTTGGGGAGATTAACTAGAGCGGGGATGTACGAGCAGTACTTC.

The chain joins TRBV6-5 to TRBJ2-7, with D possibly matching TRBD1 (6 bases). V was trimmed by 5 bases and J by 5 bases, leaving 19 bases between them. Germline V gene data show CDR1 as MNHEY and CDR2 as SVGAGI. CDR3 length equals 15 residues. The DNA of the CDR3 is TGTGCCAGCAGTCAGACATTTACAGGGAGCCACGAGCAGTACTTC. Its translation: CASSQTFTGSHEQYF.

The chain carries TRBV5-1 and TRBJ1-1; tentative D call: TRBD1 (5 bases). V lost 3 bases and J 4 bases, leaving 10 bases between the germline ends. Germline V lookup: CDR1 SGHRS, CDR2 YFSETQ. This CDR3 spans 13 amino acids. In DNA, the CDR3 is TGCGCCAGCAGCTCAAGCAGGGTCACTGAAGCTTTCTTT. Translation gives CASSSSRVTEAFF.

About this clone: Distinct nucleotide sequences in the sample also encode this CDR3. The chain uses TRBV9 and TRBJ1-2, with D perhaps matching TRBD1 (5 bases). V dropped 5 bases and J dropped 4 bases, with 18 bases sitting between them. The CDR3 is made up of 15 amino acids. Germline V gene data show CDR1 as SGDLS and CDR2 as YYNGEE. CDR3 sequence reads: CASSALTGFLYGYTF. The DNA of the CDR3 is TGTGCCAGCAGTGCTCTAACAGGTTTCCTCTATGGCTACACCTTC.

This chain links TRBV3-1 (or the pseudogene TRBV3-2) with TRBJ1-5; tentatively, D is TRBD1 (5 bases). Germline-derived CDR1 and CDR2 are LGHDT and YNNKEL (reference sequence). The V end lost 0 bases, the J end lost 6 bases, and 12 bases lay between the germline ends. This CDR3 contains 15 residues. DNA for the CDR3: TGTGCCAGCAGCCAAGATCGAGCGGGGGTTCAGCCCCAGCATTTT. As protein: CASSQDRAGVQPQHF.

This chain connects TRBV7-9 to TRBJ1-4; 9 bases agree with TRBD1. The CDR3 runs to 15 residues. Germline V gene data show CDR1 as SEHNR and CDR2 as FQNEAQ (reference sequence). The trim removed 5 bases at V and 7 bases at J, leaving 8 bases unmatched. The CDR3 bases are TGTGCCAGCAGCAACCCGGGACAGGGTCGTGAAAAACTGTTTTTT. This codes for CASSNPGQGREKLFF.

This chain links TRBV2 with TRBJ1-5; 9 nucleotides align to TRBD1. This CDR3 contains 15 residues. Germline trimming cut 4 bases from V and 6 bases from J; bases unmatched to any gene: 7. Germline CDR1 and CDR2: SNHLY and FYNNEI. This CDR3 is CASSGWTGVVQPQHF. CDR3 nucleotide sequence: TGTGCCAGCAGTGGTTGGACAGGGGTAGTTCAGCCCCAGCATTTT.

This rearrangement joins TRBV18 to TRBJ1-2; 8 bases match TRBD1. V lost 6 bases, J lost 6 bases, and 6 bases stayed unmatched. From germline, CDR1 is KGHSH and CDR2 LQKENI. This CDR3 contains 13 residues. The CDR3, as DNA: TGTGCCAGCTCCATGGACAGGGAAAATGGCTACACCTTC. Translated, it gives CASSMDRENGYTF.